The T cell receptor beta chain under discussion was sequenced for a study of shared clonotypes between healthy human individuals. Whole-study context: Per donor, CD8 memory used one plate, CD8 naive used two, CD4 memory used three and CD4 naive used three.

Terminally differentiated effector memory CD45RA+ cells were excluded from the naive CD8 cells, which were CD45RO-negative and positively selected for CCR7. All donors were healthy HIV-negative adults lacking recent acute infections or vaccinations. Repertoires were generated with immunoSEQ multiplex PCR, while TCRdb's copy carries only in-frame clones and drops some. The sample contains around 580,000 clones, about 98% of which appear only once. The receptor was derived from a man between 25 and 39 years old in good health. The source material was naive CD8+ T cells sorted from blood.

The CDR3 nucleotides are TGTGCCAGCAGCCCCGGGGGAGGGAGATACGAGCAGTACTTC. It translates to CASSPGGGRYEQYF. J is TRBJ2-7 and V is TRBV9; 7 nucleotides match TRBD2. Germline-derived CDR1 and CDR2 are SGDLS and YYNGEE. V was pared by 4 bases and J by 4 bases, with 8 bases of the junction left unmatched. The CDR3 is 14 amino acids.